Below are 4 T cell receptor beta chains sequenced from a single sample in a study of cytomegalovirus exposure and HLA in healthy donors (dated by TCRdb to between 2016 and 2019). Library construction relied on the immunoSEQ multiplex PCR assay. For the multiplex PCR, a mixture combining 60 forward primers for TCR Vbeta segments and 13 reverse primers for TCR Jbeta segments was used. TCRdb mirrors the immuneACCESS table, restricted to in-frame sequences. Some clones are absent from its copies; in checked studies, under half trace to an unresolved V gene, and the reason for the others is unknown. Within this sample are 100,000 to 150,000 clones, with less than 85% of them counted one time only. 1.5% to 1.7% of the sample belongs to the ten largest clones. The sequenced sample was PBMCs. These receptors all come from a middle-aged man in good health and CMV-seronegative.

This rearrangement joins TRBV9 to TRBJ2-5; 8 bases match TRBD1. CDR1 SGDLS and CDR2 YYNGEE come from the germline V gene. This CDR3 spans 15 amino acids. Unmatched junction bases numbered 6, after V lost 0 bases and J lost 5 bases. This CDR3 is CASSVGSGGGETQYF. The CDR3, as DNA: TGTGCCAGCAGCGTAGGTTCAGGGGGCGGCGAGACCCAGTACTTC.

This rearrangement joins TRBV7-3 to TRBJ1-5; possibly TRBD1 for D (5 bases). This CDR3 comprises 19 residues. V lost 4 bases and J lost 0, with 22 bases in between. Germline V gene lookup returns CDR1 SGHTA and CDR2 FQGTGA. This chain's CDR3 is CASSYNPGWRGYSNQPQHF. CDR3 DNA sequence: TGTGCCAGCAGCTACAACCCAGGGTGGCGGGGATATAGCAATCAGCCCCAGCATTTT.

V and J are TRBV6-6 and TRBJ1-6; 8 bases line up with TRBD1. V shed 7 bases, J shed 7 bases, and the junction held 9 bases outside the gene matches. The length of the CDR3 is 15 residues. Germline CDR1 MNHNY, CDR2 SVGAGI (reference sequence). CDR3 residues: CASKDGTGMNSPLHF. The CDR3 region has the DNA TGTGCCAGCAAAGACGGGACAGGAATGAATTCACCCCTCCACTTT.

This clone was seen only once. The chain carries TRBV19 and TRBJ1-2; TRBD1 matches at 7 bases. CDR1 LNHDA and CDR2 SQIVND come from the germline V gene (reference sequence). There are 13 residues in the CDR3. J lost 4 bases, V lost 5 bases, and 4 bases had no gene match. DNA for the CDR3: TGTGCCAGTAGTGGCCGGGACAGCTATGGCTACACCTTC. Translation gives CASSGRDSYGYTF.